Listed below are T cell receptor beta chains from one sample, sequenced in a study of T cells after yellow fever vaccination. TCRdb fed the 5' RACE reads into MiXCR, producing one record per CDR3 protein. The repertoire holds approximately 120,000 distinct CDR3 sequences, with roughly 15% as singletons. The specimen comprised CD8+ T cells sorted from PBMCs, sampled 5 days after the yellow fever booster vaccination. Receptor source: a man younger than 30 who received the YFV17D yellow fever vaccine. The CDR3 runs from the conserved cysteine through the conserved F or W. D genes are given only for firm matches. Rows may omit the clone size; those that give it use once, few, many or a size class.

J gene | clone size | D gene | V gene | CDR3 protein
TRBJ2-2 | . | . | TRBV24-1 | CATSDSGELFF
TRBJ2-5 | . | TRBD2 | TRBV7-2 | CASSLPPGGPQETQYF
TRBJ1-2 | . | . | TRBV12-3/TRBV12-4 | CASSPGFYYGYTF
TRBJ2-5 | many | TRBD2 | TRBV20-1 | CSASGGSQETQYF
TRBJ2-7 | few | . | TRBV29-1 | CSVENGRYEQYF
TRBJ2-1 | . | TRBD2 | TRBV6-2/TRBV6-3 | CASTQGSGTYNEQFF
TRBJ2-3 | few | TRBD2 | TRBV4-3 | CASSQDTTSADTQYF
TRBJ2-3 | . | . | TRBV5-1 | CASSSMTGPSDTQYF
TRBJ2-5 | few | TRBD2 | TRBV12-3/TRBV12-4 | CASSPSTSGGWETQYF
TRBJ2-2 | . | . | TRBV12-3/TRBV12-4 | CASTPVRNTGELFF
TRBJ2-2 | few | . | TRBV10-3 | CAISEVVGPGELFF
TRBJ2-1 | many | TRBD2 | TRBV4-1 | CASSQDGGSYNEQFF
TRBJ2-2 | few | . | TRBV7-9 | CASSLSSVGGELFF
TRBJ1-2 | few | . | TRBV5-1 | CASSFGVLNYGYTF
TRBJ1-2 | few | TRBD1 | TRBV7-9 | CASRLLTGDGGYTF
TRBJ2-4 | few | . | TRBV10-2 | CASSESGGIAKNIQYF
TRBJ1-1 | few | . | TRBV12-3/TRBV12-4 | CASSFTALNTEAFF
TRBJ2-3 | few | TRBD1 | TRBV3-1 | CASSPSRQGAKTDTQYF
TRBJ2-1 | . | . | TRBV5-1 | CASSLGGGYEQFF
TRBJ2-7 | . | TRBD2 | TRBV5-4 | CASSHSGGGYEQYF
TRBJ2-3 | . | TRBD2 | TRBV12-3/TRBV12-4 | CASSPAGAADTQYF
TRBJ2-1 | . | TRBD2 | TRBV7-8 | CASSGRKGTSGGAINEQFF
TRBJ1-1 | . | . | TRBV20-1 | CSASWWGIRRNTEAFF
TRBJ2-5 | few | . | TRBV12-3/TRBV12-4 | CASSLVSAGAQETQYF
TRBJ2-3 | few | . | TRBV6-2/TRBV6-3 | CASTPGSHPDTQYF
TRBJ2-3 | . | TRBD2 | TRBV7-6 | CASSLGTSGGRLDTQYF
TRBJ2-2 | few | TRBD1 | TRBV7-9 | CASSYDRGVDTGELFF
TRBJ1-4 | few | . | TRBV4-1 | CASSQGSGQTAWGEKLFF
TRBJ2-1 | . | . | TRBV7-9 | CASRPSRDYNEQFF
TRBJ2-3 | . | TRBD2 | TRBV4-1 | CASSQELAGGLYTDTQYF
TRBJ2-5 | few | TRBD2 | TRBV7-8 | CASSLGFGRGSMGTQYF
TRBJ2-3 | . | . | TRBV20-1 | CSARVGDGDADTQYF
TRBJ1-2 | . | TRBD1 | TRBV20-1 | CSARDRQGYYGYTF
TRBJ1-2 | few | . | TRBV12-3/TRBV12-4 | CASSLALNYGYTF
TRBJ2-2 | few | TRBD1 | TRBV7-9 | CASSQTGQYTGELFF
TRBJ2-2 | . | TRBD2 | TRBV11-2 | CASSFFPSGGRNTGELFF
TRBJ1-4 | . | . | TRBV11-2 | CASLSSGKLFF
TRBJ1-2 | few | . | TRBV7-6 | CASSSDDGGLVYGYTF
TRBJ2-2 | . | . | TRBV6-5 | CASSYVSGELFF
TRBJ2-6 | few | TRBD1 | TRBV7-8 | CASSLTRTGAGANVLTF
TRBJ1-1 | . | . | TRBV4-1 | CASSHPGGTEAFF
TRBJ1-1 | . | . | TRBV4-1 | CASSQLGTEAFF
TRBJ2-7 | few | . | TRBV5-5 | CASSLANGLYEQYF
TRBJ2-5 | few | . | TRBV7-3 | CASSLQGGEETQYF
TRBJ2-1 | . | . | TRBV4-2 | CASSLLAEPRCEQFF
TRBJ2-1 | many | . | TRBV7-9 | CASSPLALNEQFF
TRBJ2-1 | . | . | TRBV4-2 | CASSQEDSYNEQFF
TRBJ1-1 | . | . | TRBV4-1 | CASTASLKNTEAFF
TRBJ2-5 | few | . | TRBV29-1 | CSVAGVRETQYF
TRBJ2-5 | . | TRBD1 | TRBV4-2 | CASSPGTEIQETQYF
TRBJ2-2 | . | . | TRBV3-1 | CASSQVAPTNTGELFF
TRBJ2-5 | few | . | TRBV4-1 | CASSPLEATQETQYF
TRBJ2-2 | . | . | TRBV9 | CASSITGTTAGELFF
TRBJ2-4 | many | TRBD1 | TRBV23-1 | CASSRAGTDLAKNIQYF
TRBJ1-2 | few | . | TRBV4-1 | CASSQVGSPNYGYTF
TRBJ2-2 | . | . | TRBV12-5 | CASGLVLSSGQRNTGELFF